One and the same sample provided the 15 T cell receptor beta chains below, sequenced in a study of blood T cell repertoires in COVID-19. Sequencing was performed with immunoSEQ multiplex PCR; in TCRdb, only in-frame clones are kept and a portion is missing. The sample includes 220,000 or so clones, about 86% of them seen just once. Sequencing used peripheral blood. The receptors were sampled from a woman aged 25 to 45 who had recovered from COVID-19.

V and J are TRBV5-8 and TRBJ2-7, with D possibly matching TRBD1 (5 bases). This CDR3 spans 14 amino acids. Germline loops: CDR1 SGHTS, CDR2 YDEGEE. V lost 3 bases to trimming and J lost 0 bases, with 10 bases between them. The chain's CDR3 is CASSSRASSYEQYF. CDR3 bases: TGTGCCAGCAGCTCCAGGGCCAGCTCCTACGAGCAGTACTTC.

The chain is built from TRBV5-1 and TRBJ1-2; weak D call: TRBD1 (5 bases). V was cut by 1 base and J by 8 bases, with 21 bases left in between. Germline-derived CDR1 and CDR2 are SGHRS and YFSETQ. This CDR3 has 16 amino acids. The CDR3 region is CASSLNPRGGEEGYTF. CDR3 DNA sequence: TGCGCCAGCAGCTTGAACCCCCGGGGGGGAGAAGAAGGCTACACCTTC. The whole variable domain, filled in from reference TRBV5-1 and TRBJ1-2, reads KAGVTQTPRYLIKTRGQQVTLSCSPISGHRSVSWYQQTPGQGLQFLFEYFSETQRNKGNFPGRFSGRQFSNSRSEMNVSTLELGDSALYLCASSLNPRGGEEGYTFGSGTRLTVV.

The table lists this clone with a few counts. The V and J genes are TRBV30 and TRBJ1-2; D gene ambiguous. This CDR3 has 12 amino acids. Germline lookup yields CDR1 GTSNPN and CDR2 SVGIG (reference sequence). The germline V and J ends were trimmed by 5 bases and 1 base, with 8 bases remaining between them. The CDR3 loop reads CAWENINYGYTF. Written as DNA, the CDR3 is TGTGCCTGGGAGAACATTAACTATGGCTACACCTTC.

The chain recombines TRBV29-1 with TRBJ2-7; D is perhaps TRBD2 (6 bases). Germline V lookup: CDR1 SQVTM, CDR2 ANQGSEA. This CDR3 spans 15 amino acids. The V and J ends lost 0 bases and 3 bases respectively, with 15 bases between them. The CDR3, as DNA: TGCAGCGTTGAAGATGGGCGGGACCGCAACTACGAGCAGTACTTC. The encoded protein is CSVEDGRDRNYEQYF.

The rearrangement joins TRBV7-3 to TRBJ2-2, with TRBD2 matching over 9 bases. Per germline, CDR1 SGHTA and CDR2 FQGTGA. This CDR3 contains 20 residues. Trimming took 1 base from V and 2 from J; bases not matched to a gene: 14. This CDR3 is CASSLIPITLAGANTGELFF. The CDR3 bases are TGTGCCAGCAGCTTAATCCCTATAACATTAGCGGGAGCCAACACCGGGGAGCTGTTTTTT.

The CDR3 loop reads CASSAAEGSTGELFF. The DNA for the CDR3 is TGCGCCAGCAGCGCTGCTGAGGGTAGCACCGGGGAGCTGTTTTTT. This rearrangement joins TRBV5-1 to TRBJ2-2; D perhaps matches TRBD2 (5 bases). Germline values: CDR1 SGHRS, CDR2 YFSETQ. This CDR3 contains 15 residues. V lost 4 bases and J lost 4, with 14 bases in between.

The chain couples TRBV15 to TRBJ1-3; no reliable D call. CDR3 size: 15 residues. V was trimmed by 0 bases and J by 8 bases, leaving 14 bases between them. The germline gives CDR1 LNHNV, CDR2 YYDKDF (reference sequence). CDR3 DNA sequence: TGTGCCACCAGCAGAGATCCCCTAGCGGCAGACACCATATATTTT. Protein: CATSRDPLAADTIYF.

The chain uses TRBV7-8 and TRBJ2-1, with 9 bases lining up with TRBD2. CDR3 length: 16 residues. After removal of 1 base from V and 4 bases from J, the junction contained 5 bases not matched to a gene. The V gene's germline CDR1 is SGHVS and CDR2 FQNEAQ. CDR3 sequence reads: CASSLVGTSRYNEQFF. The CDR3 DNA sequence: TGTGCCAGCAGCTTAGTAGGGACTAGCAGATACAATGAGCAGTTCTTC.

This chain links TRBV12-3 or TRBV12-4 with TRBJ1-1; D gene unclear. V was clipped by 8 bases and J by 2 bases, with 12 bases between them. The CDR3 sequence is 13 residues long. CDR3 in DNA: TGTGCCAGCTCCCGGCAGGCAAACACTGAAGCTTTCTTT. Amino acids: CASSRQANTEAFF.

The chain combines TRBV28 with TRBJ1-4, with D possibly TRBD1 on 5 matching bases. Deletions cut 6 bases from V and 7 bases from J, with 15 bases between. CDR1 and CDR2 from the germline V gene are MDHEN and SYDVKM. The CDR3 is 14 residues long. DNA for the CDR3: TGTGCCAGCAGACGATCTCCGCAGGGTGAAAAACTGTTTTTT. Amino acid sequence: CASRRSPQGEKLFF.

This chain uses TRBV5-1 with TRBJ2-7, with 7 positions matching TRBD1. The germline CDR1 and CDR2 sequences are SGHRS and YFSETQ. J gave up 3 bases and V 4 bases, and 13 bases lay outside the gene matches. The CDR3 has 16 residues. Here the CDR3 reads CASSPITGTASYEQYF. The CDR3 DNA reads TGCGCCAGCAGCCCGATAACCGGGACAGCCAGCTACGAGCAGTACTTC.

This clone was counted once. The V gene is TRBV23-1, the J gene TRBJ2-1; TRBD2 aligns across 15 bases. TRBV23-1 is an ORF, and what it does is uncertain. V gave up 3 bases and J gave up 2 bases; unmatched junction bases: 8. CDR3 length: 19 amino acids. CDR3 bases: TGCGCCAGCAGTCATACCGGGACTAGCGGGAGGAGGGCCTACAATGAGCAGTTCTTC. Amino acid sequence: CASSHTGTSGRRAYNEQFF.

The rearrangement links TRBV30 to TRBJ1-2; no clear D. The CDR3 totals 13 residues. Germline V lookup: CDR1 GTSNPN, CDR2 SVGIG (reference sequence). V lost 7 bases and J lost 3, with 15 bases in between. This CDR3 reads CAYLRGQDYGYTF. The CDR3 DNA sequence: TGTGCCTACCTCCGGGGTCAGGACTATGGCTACACCTTC.

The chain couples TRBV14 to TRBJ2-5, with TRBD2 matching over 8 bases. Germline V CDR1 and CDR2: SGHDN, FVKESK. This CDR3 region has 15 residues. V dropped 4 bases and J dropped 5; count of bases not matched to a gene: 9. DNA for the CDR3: TGTGCCAGCAGCCCGTACGGGACTAGGGTTGAGACCCAGTACTTC. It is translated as CASSPYGTRVETQYF.

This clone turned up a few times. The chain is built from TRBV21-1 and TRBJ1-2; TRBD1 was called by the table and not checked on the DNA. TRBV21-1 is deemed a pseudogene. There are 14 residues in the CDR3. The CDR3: CASIVTGGASGYTF. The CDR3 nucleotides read TGTGCCAGCATCGTAACAGGGGGCGCGAGTGGCTACACCTTC.